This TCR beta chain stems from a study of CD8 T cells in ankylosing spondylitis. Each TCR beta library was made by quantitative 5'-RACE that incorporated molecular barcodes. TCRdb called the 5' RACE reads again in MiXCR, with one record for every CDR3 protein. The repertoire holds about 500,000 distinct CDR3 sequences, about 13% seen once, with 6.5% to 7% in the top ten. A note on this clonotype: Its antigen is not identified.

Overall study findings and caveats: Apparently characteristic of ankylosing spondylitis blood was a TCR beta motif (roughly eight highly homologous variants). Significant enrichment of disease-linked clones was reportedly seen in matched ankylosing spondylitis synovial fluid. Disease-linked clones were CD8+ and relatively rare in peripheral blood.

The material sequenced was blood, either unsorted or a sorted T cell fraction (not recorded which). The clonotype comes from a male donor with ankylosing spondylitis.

The CDR3 reads CASSRRGRTTDTQYF. CDR3 DNA sequence: TGTGCCAGCAGCCGCAGGGGGCGGACGACAGATACGCAGTATTTT. The V gene is TRBV2, the J gene TRBJ2-3; 8 bases fit TRBD1. There are 15 residues in the CDR3. The trim removed 6 bases at V and 3 bases at J, leaving 8 bases unmatched. Looked up from germline, CDR1 is SNHLY and CDR2 is FYNNEI. The whole variable domain, filled in from reference TRBV2 and TRBJ2-3, reads EPEVTQTPSHQVTQMGQEVILRCVPISNHLYFYWYRQILGQKVEFLVSFYNNEISEKSEIFDDQFSVERPDGSNFTLKIRSTKLEDSAMYFCASSRRGRTTDTQYFGPGTRLTVL.